The 22 T cell receptor beta chains reported below all come from one sample, sequenced in a study of technical replicates of blood from a few donors. Sequencing was performed with immunoSEQ multiplex PCR; in TCRdb, only in-frame clones are kept and a portion is missing. The sample includes 85,000 to 100,000 clones, 95% of them seen just once. Sequencing used T cells isolated from PBMCs. Receptors originate from a human donor in good health.

The V and J genes are TRBV11-2 and TRBJ2-7; 8 bases map to TRBD1. CDR3 length: 17 residues. The V gene end was trimmed by 1 base and the J gene end by 4 bases; junction bases not matched to a gene: 12. CDR1 and CDR2 from the germline V gene are SGHAT and FQNNGV. In DNA, the CDR3 is TGTGCCAGCAGCTTAGTGGGCTCCGGACAGGGTAGGTACGAGCAGTACTTC. It translates to CASSLVGSGQGRYEQYF.

The chain carries TRBV7-8 and TRBJ2-1, with TRBD2 identical over 10 bases. The CDR3 sequence is 16 residues long. From germline, CDR1 is SGHVS and CDR2 FQNEAQ. J lost 2 bases, V lost 6 bases, and 7 bases had no gene match. The CDR3 sequence is CASSSKREGTYNEQFF. The CDR3 DNA is TGTGCCAGCAGTTCCAAGCGGGAGGGGACCTACAATGAGCAGTTCTTC.

The V and J genes are TRBV13 and TRBJ2-2, with 8 bases fitting TRBD2. Germline CDR1 is PRHDT and CDR2 is FYEKMQ (reference sequence). The CDR3 totals 16 residues. V shed 5 bases, J shed 8 bases, and the junction held 13 bases outside the gene matches. This CDR3 is CASSPFGREALGELFF. The CDR3 bases are TGTGCCAGCAGCCCTTTCGGGAGGGAGGCCTTGGGGGAGCTGTTTTTT. The full variable domain, rest sourced from reference TRBV13 and TRBJ2-2, is AAGVIQSPRHLIKEKRETATLKCYPIPRHDTVYWYQQGPGQDPQFLISFYEKMQSDKGSIPDRFSAQQFSDYHSELNMSSLELGDSALYFCASSPFGREALGELFFGEGSRLTVL.

This sequence joins TRBV11-3 and TRBJ2-1; possible D gene TRBD2, 6 bases. Per the germline V gene, CDR1 is SGHNT and CDR2 is YENEEA. V was trimmed by 1 base and J by 14 bases, leaving 21 bases between them. This CDR3 contains 15 residues. This chain's CDR3 is CASSLVGGFTSGEFF. The CDR3 DNA reads as TGTGCCAGCAGCTTAGTGGGTGGGTTCACCTCGGGGGAGTTCTTC.

The V and J genes are TRBV14 and TRBJ2-1; 9 bases are shared with TRBD1. Germline assignment: CDR1 SGHDN and CDR2 FVKESK. Trimming at V came to 4 bases and at J to 15 bases, leaving 7 bases not matched to a gene. The CDR3 length is 12 residues. CDR3 sequence: CASSLWDRVMFF. The CDR3 DNA is TGTGCCAGCAGCCTATGGGACAGGGTGATGTTCTTC.

This clone was picked up one time. The V gene is TRBV7-9, the J gene TRBJ1-3, with D uncertain. Germline loops: CDR1 SEHNR, CDR2 FQNEAQ (reference sequence). V was cut by 5 bases and J by 2 bases, with 7 bases left in between. The CDR3 has 13 amino acids. Here the CDR3 reads CASSPFAGNTIYF. CDR3 coding DNA: TGTGCCAGCAGCCCCTTTGCTGGAAACACCATATATTTT.

This chain uses TRBV28 with TRBJ2-7, with 7 bases aligning to TRBD2. From germline, CDR1 is MDHEN and CDR2 SYDVKM. The CDR3 sequence is 13 residues long. V gave up 5 bases and J gave up 3 bases; unmatched junction bases: 4. The CDR3 coding sequence is TGTGCCAGCAGTCCCGGGACTAACTACGAGCAGTACTTC. Its protein product is CASSPGTNYEQYF.

This rearrangement joins TRBV11-3 to TRBJ2-7, with 7 nucleotides matching TRBD1. This CDR3 spans 13 amino acids. V gave up 6 bases and J gave up 5 bases; unmatched junction bases: 7. Germline assignment: CDR1 SGHNT and CDR2 YENEEA. The CDR3 loop is CASSDGTADEQYF. As DNA, the CDR3 is TGTGCCAGCAGTGATGGGACAGCTGACGAGCAGTACTTC. The full variable domain, in which reference TRBV11-3 and TRBJ2-7 provide the parts outside the CDR3, is EAGVVQSPRYKIIEKKQPVAFWCNPISGHNTLYWYLQNLGQGPELLIRYENEEAVDDSQLPKDRFSAERLKGVDSTLKIQPAELGDSAVYLCASSDGTADEQYFGPGTRLTVT.

V is TRBV2 and J is TRBJ2-7, with D tentatively TRBD2 (5 bases). This CDR3 comprises 15 residues. CDR1 and CDR2 from the germline V gene are SNHLY and FYNNEI. Trimming stripped 2 bases from V and 2 bases from J, with 13 bases between. CDR3 residues: CASSEQGVGTYEQYF. CDR3 DNA: TGTGCCAGCAGTGAACAAGGTGTCGGGACCTACGAGCAGTACTTC.

The chain has TRBV19 and TRBJ1-6; TRBD1 matches 7 bases. The CDR3 loop spans 17 amino acids. CDR1 and CDR2 (germline): LNHDA, SQIVND (reference sequence). V was clipped by 2 bases and J by 6 bases; unmatched bases: 10. The CDR3 DNA reads as TGTGCCAGTAGTATATTCATGGGGACAGTAGTTAATTCACCCCTCCACTTT. It specifies CASSIFMGTVVNSPLHF.

The chain joins TRBV11-2 to TRBJ1-2, with a weak D call TRBD1 (6 bases). The V gene lost 2 bases and the J gene lost 8 bases, with 12 bases spanning the gap. The CDR3 length is 13 residues. From germline, CDR1 is SGHAT and CDR2 FQNNGV. The CDR3 loop is CASSLSQGLGYTF. The CDR3 bases are TGTGCCAGCAGCTTAAGTCAGGGGCTAGGCTACACCTTC.

The gene calls are TRBV18 and TRBJ1-1; D is perhaps TRBD1 (5 bases). Trimming stripped 4 bases from V and 5 bases from J, with 11 bases between. The CDR3 has 13 residues. Germline V CDR1 and CDR2: KGHSH, LQKENI. The CDR3 sequence: CASSRVRDTEAFF. The CDR3 DNA reads as TGTGCCAGCTCACGAGTCAGGGATACTGAAGCTTTCTTT. Supplemented by reference TRBV18 and TRBJ1-1, the full variable domain reads NAGVMQNPRHLVRRRGQEARLRCSPMKGHSHVYWYRQLPEEGLKFMVYLQKENIIDESGMPKERFSAEFPKEGPSILRIQQVVRGDSAAYFCASSRVRDTEAFFGQGTRLTVV.

The gene calls are TRBV4-1 and TRBJ2-1, with a tentative D call TRBD1 (6 bases). The CDR3 is 17 residues long. With 3 bases removed from V and 0 bases from J, the gap between germline ends came to 15 bases. Germline assignment: CDR1 MGHRA and CDR2 YSYEKL. CDR3: CASSHVQGPSSYNEQFF. The CDR3 nucleotides are TGCGCCAGCAGCCATGTACAGGGCCCGAGCTCCTACAATGAGCAGTTCTTC.

This chain uses TRBV5-4 with TRBJ1-2; 7 bases are shared with TRBD1. V lost 4 bases, J lost 0 bases, and 3 bases stayed unmatched. The CDR3 is made up of 14 amino acids. Germline V gene data show CDR1 as SGHNT and CDR2 as YYREEE (reference sequence). The CDR3 region has the DNA TGTGCCAGCAGCGTAGGGGGCCCTAACTATGGCTACACCTTC. Translation: CASSVGGPNYGYTF.

J is TRBJ1-6 and V is TRBV6-1; maybe TRBD1 (6 bases). CDR1 is MNHNS, CDR2 SASEGT, per germline. Trimming pared 1 base from V and 1 base from J, leaving 14 bases between. The CDR3 spans 18 residues. The chain's CDR3 is CASSEVIGGGSYNSPLHF. Written as DNA, the CDR3 is TGTGCCAGCAGTGAAGTTATAGGGGGAGGGTCCTATAATTCACCCCTCCACTTT.

The genes are TRBV11-3 and TRBJ2-6; D gene uncertain. Trimming shortened V by 2 bases and J by 0 bases, and 8 bases separated the two germline ends. Germline V gene sequence: CDR1 SGHNT, CDR2 YENEEA. The CDR3 runs 16 residues. CDR3 residues: CASSLTYNSGANVLTF. CDR3 coding DNA: TGTGCCAGCAGCTTAACCTATAACTCTGGGGCCAACGTCCTGACTTTC.

The chain uses TRBV28 and TRBJ2-7, with 9 bases matching TRBD2. The germline gives CDR1 MDHEN, CDR2 SYDVKM. Trimming took 3 bases from V and 0 from J; bases not matched to a gene: 15. The CDR3 has 19 residues. In nucleotides, the CDR3 is TGTGCCAGCAGTTTGGATCTAGCGGGAATCCTCGCGGGCTCCTACGAGCAGTACTTC. Protein: CASSLDLAGILAGSYEQYF.

As DNA, the CDR3 is TGTGCCAGCAGCCGGGGACTAGCGGGGGGGCCCAATCTTGTGGAGACCCAGTACTTC. Its translation: CASSRGLAGGPNLVETQYF. The chain recombines TRBV5-5 with TRBJ2-5; 16 positions match TRBD2. This CDR3 is 19 amino acids long. Trimming at V came to 4 bases and at J to 5 bases, leaving 14 bases not matched to a gene. The germline gives CDR1 SGHKS, CDR2 YYEKEE (reference sequence).

V usage is TRBV5-1 and J usage is TRBJ2-7; D may be TRBD1 (6 bases). CDR3 size: 14 residues. The germline CDR1 and CDR2 sequences are SGHRS and YFSETQ. Between the trimmed V and J ends, which lost 2 bases and 5 bases, there was a span of 14 bases. CDR3 in amino acids: CASSLGQSPNEQYF. In DNA, the CDR3 is TGCGCCAGCAGCTTAGGACAGAGTCCAAACGAGCAGTACTTC. Filled out from reference TRBV5-1 and TRBJ2-7, the complete variable domain reads KAGVTQTPRYLIKTRGQQVTLSCSPISGHRSVSWYQQTPGQGLQFLFEYFSETQRNKGNFPGRFSGRQFSNSRSEMNVSTLELGDSALYLCASSLGQSPNEQYFGPGTRLTVT.

The chain couples TRBV11-2 to TRBJ2-2, with 9 bases identical to TRBD1. V shed 5 bases, J shed 6 bases, and the junction held 10 bases outside the gene matches. The CDR3 is 16 amino acids. Germline V gene sequence: CDR1 SGHAT, CDR2 FQNNGV. This CDR3 reads CASSPPGTGISGELFF. CDR3 DNA sequence: TGTGCCAGCAGCCCTCCCGGGACAGGGATCTCCGGGGAGCTGTTTTTT.

The chain is built from TRBV19 and TRBJ2-7, with 7 bases aligning to TRBD1. Unmatched junction bases numbered 0, after V lost 4 bases and J lost 0 bases. This CDR3 region has 13 residues. Per germline, CDR1 LNHDA and CDR2 SQIVND (reference sequence). CDR3 in DNA: TGTGCCAGTAGTAGGGACAGCTCCTACGAGCAGTACTTC. This translates into CASSRDSSYEQYF.

The chain combines TRBV28 with TRBJ1-1; weak D call: TRBD1 (6 bases). CDR3 length: 13 amino acids. Germline V gives CDR1 MDHEN, CDR2 SYDVKM. Trimming cost V 10 bases and J 1 base, with 13 bases left between them. For the CDR3, the DNA is TGTGCCATCAAGTTCAGGGGGAACACTGAAGCTTTCTTT. Its translation is CAIKFRGNTEAFF. Together with reference TRBV28 and TRBJ1-1, the CDR3 gives the full variable domain: DVKVTQSSRYLVKRTGEKVFLECVQDMDHENMFWYRQDPGLGLRLIYFSYDVKMKEKGDIPEGYSVSREKKERFSLILESASTNQTSMYLCAIKFRGNTEAFFGQGTRLTVV.